These T cell receptor beta chains were read from a single sample in a study of cytomegalovirus exposure and HLA in healthy donors. Only in-frame clones appear in the TCRdb table, and some are missing; sequencing was by immunoSEQ multiplex PCR. The sample has 95,000 to 150,000 clones; 65% to 80% are singletons. Sequenced material: PBMCs. These receptors were obtained from a woman aged 40 to 49 in good health and CMV-seropositive. Both conserved end residues are part of each CDR3. Each record gives: D gene, V gene, J gene, clone size, CDR3 DNA, CDR3 protein. The D gene is left open where the match is weak. A row's size may be missing; if present it is once, few, many or a size class.

D gene: TRBD1; V gene: TRBV7-8; J gene: TRBJ1-5; clone size: -; CDR3 DNA: TGTGCCAGCAGCACCTCACAGGGGGGTCAGCCCCAGCATTTT; CDR3 protein: CASSTSQGGQPQHF
D gene: -; V gene: TRBV5-4; J gene: TRBJ2-2; clone size: -; CDR3 DNA: TGTGCCAGCAGCCTCGGGACCCCGGGAGCCGGGGAGCTGTTTTTT; CDR3 protein: CASSLGTPGAGELFF
D gene: -; V gene: TRBV7-9; J gene: TRBJ2-1; clone size: -; CDR3 DNA: TGTGCCAGCAGCTCTAGAGCAACTGAGCAGTTCTTC; CDR3 protein: CASSSRATEQFF
D gene: TRBD2; V gene: TRBV7-3; J gene: TRBJ2-7; clone size: few; CDR3 DNA: TGTGCCAGCAGCGCACTAGCGGGGGGCAGCGAGCAGTACTTC; CDR3 protein: CASSALAGGSEQYF
D gene: TRBD1; V gene: TRBV29-1; J gene: TRBJ1-1; clone size: few; CDR3 DNA: TGCAGCGTGCGACAGGGGAGCACTGAAGCTTTCTTT; CDR3 protein: CSVRQGSTEAFF
D gene: -; V gene: TRBV19; J gene: TRBJ1-1; clone size: -; CDR3 DNA: TGTGCCAGTAGACCCCCGGGGGGTTCGGGTACTGAAGCTTTCTTT; CDR3 protein: CASRPPGGSGTEAFF
D gene: TRBD2; V gene: TRBV30; J gene: TRBJ2-3; clone size: -; CDR3 DNA: TGTGCCGGGACTAGCGGGAGGGCAGATACGCAGTATTTT; CDR3 protein: CAGTSGRADTQYF
D gene: -; V gene: TRBV6-1; J gene: TRBJ2-2; clone size: few; CDR3 DNA: TGTGCCAGCAGTGGTCAGTTGCCGTGGGGGGAGCTGTTTTTT; CDR3 protein: CASSGQLPWGELFF
D gene: -; V gene: TRBV19; J gene: TRBJ1-1; clone size: -; CDR3 DNA: TGTGCCAGTAGTTCAAACGGGAGGCGCATGAACACTGAAGCTTTCTTT; CDR3 protein: CASSSNGRRMNTEAFF
D gene: -; V gene: TRBV4-2; J gene: TRBJ2-3; clone size: -; CDR3 DNA: TGTGCCAGCAGCCAAGAAGTAGTCACGTTCACAGATACGCAGTATTTT; CDR3 protein: CASSQEVVTFTDTQYF
D gene: -; V gene: TRBV7-7; J gene: TRBJ2-5; clone size: -; CDR3 DNA: TGTGCTAGCAGCTTAGGAGTCCAAGAGACCCAGTACTTC; CDR3 protein: CASSLGVQETQYF
D gene: TRBD2; V gene: TRBV6-1; J gene: TRBJ2-3; clone size: -; CDR3 DNA: TGTGCCAGCAGTGAAGGACTAGCGGGATCCAAATCGAGAGATACGCAGTATTTT; CDR3 protein: CASSEGLAGSKSRDTQYF
D gene: -; V gene: TRBV11-2; J gene: TRBJ1-3; clone size: -; CDR3 DNA: TGTGCCAGCAGCTCCACCGGGAACACCATATATTTT; CDR3 protein: CASSSTGNTIYF
D gene: TRBD2; V gene: TRBV19; J gene: TRBJ2-5; clone size: -; CDR3 DNA: TGTGCCAGTAGTGGACTAGCGGGGGGCCCGGGCCCCGAGACCCAGTACTTC; CDR3 protein: CASSGLAGGPGPETQYF
D gene: TRBD1; V gene: TRBV4-2; J gene: TRBJ2-1; clone size: few; CDR3 DNA: TGTGCCAGCAGCCAAGATCTCGGGACAGGCGGCTACAATGAGCAGTTCTTC; CDR3 protein: CASSQDLGTGGYNEQFF
D gene: TRBD2; V gene: TRBV7-9; J gene: TRBJ2-3; clone size: -; CDR3 DNA: TGTGCCAGCAGGAAGGGTCGGGGGGGCGTAGATACGCAGTATTTT; CDR3 protein: CASRKGRGGVDTQYF
D gene: TRBD2; V gene: TRBV6-5; J gene: TRBJ2-2; clone size: -; CDR3 DNA: TGTGCCAGCAGCATAGCGGGCTTAACCGGGGAGCTGTTTTTT; CDR3 protein: CASSIAGLTGELFF
D gene: TRBD2; V gene: TRBV6-4; J gene: TRBJ2-7; clone size: few; CDR3 DNA: TGTGCCAGCAGTTTCCGGCTAGCGGGGGGTGAGCAGTACTTC; CDR3 protein: CASSFRLAGGEQYF
D gene: TRBD1; V gene: TRBV5-1; J gene: TRBJ2-1; clone size: -; CDR3 DNA: TGCGCCAGCAGCGACCCCCAGGGGGCCGGTGAGCAGTTCTTC; CDR3 protein: CASSDPQGAGEQFF
D gene: TRBD1; V gene: TRBV5-1; J gene: TRBJ1-1; clone size: -; CDR3 DNA: TGCGCCAGCAGCTTGGACAGGGGGTTGAACACTGAAGCTTTCTTT; CDR3 protein: CASSLDRGLNTEAFF
D gene: TRBD1; V gene: TRBV2; J gene: TRBJ1-4; clone size: -; CDR3 DNA: TGTGCCAGCAGTGCTTTATTCCAGGGGGCAAACGAAAAACTGTTTTTT; CDR3 protein: CASSALFQGANEKLFF
D gene: -; V gene: TRBV9; J gene: TRBJ2-3; clone size: -; CDR3 DNA: TGTGCCAGCAGCGGGGGGGGCAGACCCACAGATACGCAGTATTTT; CDR3 protein: CASSGGGRPTDTQYF
D gene: -; V gene: TRBV30; J gene: TRBJ2-3; clone size: -; CDR3 DNA: TGTGCCTGGAGTGTAACAGGGTTCACAGATGCGCAGTATTTT; CDR3 protein: CAWSVTGFTDAQYF
D gene: TRBD2; V gene: TRBV5-1; J gene: TRBJ2-7; clone size: once; CDR3 DNA: TGCGCCAGCAGCGGGGGAGGGGCATCCTACGAGCAGTACTTC; CDR3 protein: CASSGGGASYEQYF
D gene: TRBD1; V gene: TRBV27; J gene: TRBJ2-3; clone size: -; CDR3 DNA: TGTGCCAGCAGGCGGACAGGGGCAGATACGCAGTATTTT; CDR3 protein: CASRRTGADTQYF
D gene: -; V gene: TRBV6-1; J gene: TRBJ1-2; clone size: -; CDR3 DNA: TGTGCCAGCAGTGAAGGCAGGGTGTTCTATGGCTACACCTTC; CDR3 protein: CASSEGRVFYGYTF
D gene: TRBD2; V gene: TRBV19; J gene: TRBJ2-3; clone size: -; CDR3 DNA: TGTGCCAGTAGTATGGGACTAGCCCGAGGGGATACGCAGTATTTT; CDR3 protein: CASSMGLARGDTQYF
D gene: -; V gene: TRBV7-2; J gene: TRBJ2-2; clone size: -; CDR3 DNA: TGTGCCAGCAGCTTAGCAGTTAGGGGCACCGGGGAGCTGTTTTTT; CDR3 protein: CASSLAVRGTGELFF
D gene: TRBD2; V gene: TRBV7-9; J gene: TRBJ2-1; clone size: -; CDR3 DNA: TGTGCCAGCAGCCCCTCACTAGCGGGGGTTTACAATGAGCAGTTCTTC; CDR3 protein: CASSPSLAGVYNEQFF
D gene: TRBD1; V gene: TRBV18; J gene: TRBJ2-7; clone size: -; CDR3 DNA: TGTGCCAGCTCTGGACAGGGGACCTACGAGCAGTACTTC; CDR3 protein: CASSGQGTYEQYF
D gene: -; V gene: TRBV7-2; J gene: TRBJ2-5; clone size: -; CDR3 DNA: TGTGCCAGCAGCTTCTTTCCCCCAGAGACCCAGTACTTC; CDR3 protein: CASSFFPPETQYF
D gene: TRBD1; V gene: TRBV19; J gene: TRBJ1-1; clone size: -; CDR3 DNA: TGTGCCAGTAGTATATCCAGGGGGCTTCTGAACACTGAAGCTTTCTTT; CDR3 protein: CASSISRGLLNTEAFF
D gene: -; V gene: TRBV19; J gene: TRBJ2-3; clone size: -; CDR3 DNA: TGTGCCAGTAGTTCTGACCCCGGGTCGCAGTATTTT; CDR3 protein: CASSSDPGSQYF
D gene: -; V gene: TRBV15; J gene: TRBJ2-2; clone size: -; CDR3 DNA: TGTGCCACCAGCGGGGGACACCAGAACACCGGGGAGCTGTTTTTT; CDR3 protein: CATSGGHQNTGELFF
D gene: TRBD1; V gene: TRBV11-2; J gene: TRBJ2-6; clone size: -; CDR3 DNA: TGTGCCAGCAGCACGGGACAGGGGGACCCCCGGGCCAACGTCCTGACTTTC; CDR3 protein: CASSTGQGDPRANVLTF
D gene: -; V gene: TRBV27; J gene: TRBJ1-2; clone size: -; CDR3 DNA: TGTGCCAGCACCCCGACAGGTGCAGTCTATGGCTACACCTTC; CDR3 protein: CASTPTGAVYGYTF
D gene: TRBD1; V gene: TRBV7-6; J gene: TRBJ1-2; clone size: -; CDR3 DNA: TGTGCCAGCAGCTCTGGACAGGGAGGCTATGGCTACACCTTC; CDR3 protein: CASSSGQGGYGYTF
D gene: TRBD2; V gene: TRBV5-4; J gene: TRBJ2-3; clone size: -; CDR3 DNA: TGTGCCAGCAGCTTGCAGCGGGGGTTCGGCACAGATACGCAGTATTTT; CDR3 protein: CASSLQRGFGTDTQYF
D gene: TRBD1; V gene: TRBV2; J gene: TRBJ1-2; clone size: -; CDR3 DNA: TGTGCCAGCAGTGAGTTTGGGACAGGGGGCAAGTATGGCTACACCTTC; CDR3 protein: CASSEFGTGGKYGYTF
D gene: TRBD1; V gene: TRBV9; J gene: TRBJ1-4; clone size: -; CDR3 DNA: TGTGCCAGCTCGACAGGGCCTGCAACTAATGAAAAACTGTTTTTT; CDR3 protein: CASSTGPATNEKLFF
D gene: TRBD2; V gene: TRBV5-4; J gene: TRBJ2-7; clone size: -; CDR3 DNA: TGTGCCAGCAGCTTGGGGCTAGCGGGAGGTACCTACGAGCAGTACTTC; CDR3 protein: CASSLGLAGGTYEQYF